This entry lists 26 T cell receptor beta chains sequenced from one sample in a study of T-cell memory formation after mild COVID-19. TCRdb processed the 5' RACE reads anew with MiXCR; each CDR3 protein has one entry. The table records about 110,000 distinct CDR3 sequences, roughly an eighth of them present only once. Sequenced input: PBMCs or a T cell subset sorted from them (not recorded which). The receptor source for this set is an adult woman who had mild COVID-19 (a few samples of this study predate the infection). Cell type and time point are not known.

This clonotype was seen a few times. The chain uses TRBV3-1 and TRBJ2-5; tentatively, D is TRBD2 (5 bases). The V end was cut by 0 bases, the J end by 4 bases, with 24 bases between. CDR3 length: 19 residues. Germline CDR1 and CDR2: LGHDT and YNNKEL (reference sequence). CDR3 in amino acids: CASSQDMGEGPVFRETQYF. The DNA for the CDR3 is TGTGCCAGCAGCCAAGATATGGGAGAAGGCCCAGTATTCCGAGAGACCCAGTACTTC.

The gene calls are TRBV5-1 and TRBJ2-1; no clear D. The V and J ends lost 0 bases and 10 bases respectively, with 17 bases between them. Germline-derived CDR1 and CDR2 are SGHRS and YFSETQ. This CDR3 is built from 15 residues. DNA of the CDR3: TGCGCCAGCAGCTTGGGATTCGGACCCCAGAGGGAGCAGTTCTTC. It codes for CASSLGFGPQREQFF.

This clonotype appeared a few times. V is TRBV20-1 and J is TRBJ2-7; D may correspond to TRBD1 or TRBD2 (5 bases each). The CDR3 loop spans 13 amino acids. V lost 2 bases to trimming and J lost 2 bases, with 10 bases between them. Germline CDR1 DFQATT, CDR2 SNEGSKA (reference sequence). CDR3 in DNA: TGCAGTGCTAGACCCAGGGACGCCTACGAGCAGTACTTC. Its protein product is CSARPRDAYEQYF.

This CDR3 is CASSHGTPNTGELFF. Written as DNA, the CDR3 is TGTGCCAGCAGCCATGGGACACCGAACACCGGGGAGCTGTTTTTT. The rearrangement joins TRBV4-2 to TRBJ2-2; tentatively, D is TRBD1 (6 bases). This CDR3 is built from 15 residues. Trimming shortened V by 3 bases and J by 0 bases, and 8 bases separated the two germline ends. Germline V gene sequence: CDR1 LGHNA, CDR2 YNFKEQ.

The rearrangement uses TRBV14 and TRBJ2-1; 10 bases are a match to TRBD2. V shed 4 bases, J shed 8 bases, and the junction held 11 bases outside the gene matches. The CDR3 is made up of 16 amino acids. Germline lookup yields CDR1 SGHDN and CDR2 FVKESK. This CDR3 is CASSPRWSGRAYEQFF. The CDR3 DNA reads TGTGCCAGCAGCCCCAGGTGGAGCGGGAGGGCCTATGAGCAGTTCTTC.

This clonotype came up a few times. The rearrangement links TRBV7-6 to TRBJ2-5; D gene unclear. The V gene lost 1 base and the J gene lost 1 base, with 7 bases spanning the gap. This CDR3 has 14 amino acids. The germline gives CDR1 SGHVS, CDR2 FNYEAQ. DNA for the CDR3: TGTGCCAGCAGCTTAGTGTGGGGCCAAGAGACCCAGTACTTC. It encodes CASSLVWGQETQYF.

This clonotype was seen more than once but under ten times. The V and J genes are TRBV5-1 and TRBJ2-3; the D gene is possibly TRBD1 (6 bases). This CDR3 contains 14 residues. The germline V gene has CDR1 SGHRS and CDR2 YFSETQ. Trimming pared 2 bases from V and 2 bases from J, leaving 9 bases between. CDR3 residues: CASSLQGSTDTQYF. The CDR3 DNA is TGCGCCAGCAGCTTACAGGGCTCCACAGATACGCAGTATTTT. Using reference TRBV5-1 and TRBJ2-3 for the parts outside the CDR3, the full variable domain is KAGVTQTPRYLIKTRGQQVTLSCSPISGHRSVSWYQQTPGQGLQFLFEYFSETQRNKGNFPGRFSGRQFSNSRSEMNVSTLELGDSALYLCASSLQGSTDTQYFGPGTRLTVL.

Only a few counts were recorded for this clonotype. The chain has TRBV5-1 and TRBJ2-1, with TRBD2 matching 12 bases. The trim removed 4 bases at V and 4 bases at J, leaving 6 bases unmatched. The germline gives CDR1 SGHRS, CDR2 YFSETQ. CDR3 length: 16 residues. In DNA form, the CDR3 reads TGCGCCAGCAGCGAAAGACTAGCGGGGGTGTACAATGAGCAGTTCTTC. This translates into CASSERLAGVYNEQFF.

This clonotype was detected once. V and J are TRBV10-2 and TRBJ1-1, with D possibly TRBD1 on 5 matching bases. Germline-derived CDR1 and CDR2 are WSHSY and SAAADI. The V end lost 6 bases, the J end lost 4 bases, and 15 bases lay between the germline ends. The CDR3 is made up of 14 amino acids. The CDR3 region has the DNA TGCGCCAGCAGGGACGAGGGGTTGAGCACTGAAGCTTTCTTT. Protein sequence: CASRDEGLSTEAFF.

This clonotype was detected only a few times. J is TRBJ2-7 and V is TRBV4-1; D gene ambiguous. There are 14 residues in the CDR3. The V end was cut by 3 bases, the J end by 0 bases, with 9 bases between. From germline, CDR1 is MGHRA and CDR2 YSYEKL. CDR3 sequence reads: CASSHDLGSYEQYF. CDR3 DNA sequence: TGCGCCAGCAGCCATGACCTAGGCTCCTACGAGCAGTACTTC.

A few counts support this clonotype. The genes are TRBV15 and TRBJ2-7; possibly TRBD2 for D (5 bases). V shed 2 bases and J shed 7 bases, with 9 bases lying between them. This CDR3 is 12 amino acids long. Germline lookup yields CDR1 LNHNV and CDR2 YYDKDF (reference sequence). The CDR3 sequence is CATSRITGEQYF. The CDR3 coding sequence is TGTGCCACCAGCAGAATTACGGGGGAGCAGTACTTC.

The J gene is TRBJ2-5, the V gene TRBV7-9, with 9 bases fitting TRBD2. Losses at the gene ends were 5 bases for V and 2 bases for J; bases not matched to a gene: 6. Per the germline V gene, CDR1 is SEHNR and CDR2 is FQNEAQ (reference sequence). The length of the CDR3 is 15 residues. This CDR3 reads CASSKLAGEQETQYF. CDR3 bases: TGTGCCAGCAGCAAACTAGCGGGCGAACAAGAGACCCAGTACTTC.

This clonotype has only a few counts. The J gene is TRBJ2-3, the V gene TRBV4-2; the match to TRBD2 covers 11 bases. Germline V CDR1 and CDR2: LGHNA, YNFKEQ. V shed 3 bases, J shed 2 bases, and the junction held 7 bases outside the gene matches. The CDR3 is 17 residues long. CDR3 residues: CASSHRVAGGSTDTQYF. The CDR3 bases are TGTGCCAGCAGCCATCGCGTAGCGGGAGGGTCCACAGATACGCAGTATTTT.

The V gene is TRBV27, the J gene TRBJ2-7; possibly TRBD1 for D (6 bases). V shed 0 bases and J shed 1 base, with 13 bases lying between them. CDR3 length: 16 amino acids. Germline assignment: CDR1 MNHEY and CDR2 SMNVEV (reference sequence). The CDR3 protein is CASSLSGHGWSYEQYF. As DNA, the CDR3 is TGTGCCAGCAGTTTATCGGGACATGGTTGGTCCTACGAGCAGTACTTC.

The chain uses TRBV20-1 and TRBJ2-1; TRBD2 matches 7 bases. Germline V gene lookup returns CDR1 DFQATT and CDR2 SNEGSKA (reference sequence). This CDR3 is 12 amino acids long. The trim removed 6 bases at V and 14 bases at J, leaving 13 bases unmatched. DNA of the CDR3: TGCAGTGCCGAGGGGCGGGAGTTAATAGAGTTCTTC. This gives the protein CSAEGRELIEFF.

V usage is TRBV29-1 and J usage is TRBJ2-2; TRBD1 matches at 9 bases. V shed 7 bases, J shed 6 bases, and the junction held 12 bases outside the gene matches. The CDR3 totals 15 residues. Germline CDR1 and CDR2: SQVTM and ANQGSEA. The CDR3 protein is CSALYPGQGSGELFF. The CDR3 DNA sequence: TGCAGCGCCCTATACCCGGGACAGGGATCCGGGGAGCTGTTTTTT.

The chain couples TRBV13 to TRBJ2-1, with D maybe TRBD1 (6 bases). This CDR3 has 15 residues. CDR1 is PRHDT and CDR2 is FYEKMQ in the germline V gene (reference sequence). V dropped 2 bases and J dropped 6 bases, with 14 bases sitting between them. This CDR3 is CASSLPLQGINEQFF. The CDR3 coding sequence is TGTGCCAGCAGCTTACCCTTACAGGGAATCAATGAGCAGTTCTTC. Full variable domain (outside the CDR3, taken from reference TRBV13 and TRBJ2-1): AAGVIQSPRHLIKEKRETATLKCYPIPRHDTVYWYQQGPGQDPQFLISFYEKMQSDKGSIPDRFSAQQFSDYHSELNMSSLELGDSALYFCASSLPLQGINEQFFGPGTRLTVL.

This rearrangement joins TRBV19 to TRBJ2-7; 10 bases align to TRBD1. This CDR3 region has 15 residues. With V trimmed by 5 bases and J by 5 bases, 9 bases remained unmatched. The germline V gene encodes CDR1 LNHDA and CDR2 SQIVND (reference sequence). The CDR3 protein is CASSLLGQGINEQYF. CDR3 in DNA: TGTGCCAGTAGTCTTCTGGGACAGGGGATCAACGAGCAGTACTTC.

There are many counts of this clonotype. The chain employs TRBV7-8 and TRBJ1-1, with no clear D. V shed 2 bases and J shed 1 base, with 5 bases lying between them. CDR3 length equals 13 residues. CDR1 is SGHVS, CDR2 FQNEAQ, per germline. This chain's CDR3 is CASSLWGNTEAFF. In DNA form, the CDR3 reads TGTGCCAGCAGCTTATGGGGGAACACTGAAGCTTTCTTT.

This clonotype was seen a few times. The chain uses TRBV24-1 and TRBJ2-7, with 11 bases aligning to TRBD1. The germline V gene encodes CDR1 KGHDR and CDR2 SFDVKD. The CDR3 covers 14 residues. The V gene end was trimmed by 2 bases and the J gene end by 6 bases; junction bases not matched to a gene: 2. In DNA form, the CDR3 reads TGTGCCACCAGTGATTCTGGGACAGGGGGCGAGCAGTACTTC. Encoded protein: CATSDSGTGGEQYF.

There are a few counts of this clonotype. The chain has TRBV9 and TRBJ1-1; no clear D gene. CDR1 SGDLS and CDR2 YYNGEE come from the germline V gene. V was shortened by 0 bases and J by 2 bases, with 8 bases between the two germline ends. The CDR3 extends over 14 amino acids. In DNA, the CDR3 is TGTGCCAGCAGCGTAGCTGAGATAAACACTGAAGCTTTCTTT. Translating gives CASSVAEINTEAFF.

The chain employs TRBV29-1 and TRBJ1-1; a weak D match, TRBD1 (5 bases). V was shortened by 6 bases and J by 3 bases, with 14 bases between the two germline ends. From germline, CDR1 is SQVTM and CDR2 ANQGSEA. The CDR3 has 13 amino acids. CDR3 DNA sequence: TGCAGCGTGGGGGAACAGGCCTACACTGAAGCTTTCTTT. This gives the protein CSVGEQAYTEAFF.

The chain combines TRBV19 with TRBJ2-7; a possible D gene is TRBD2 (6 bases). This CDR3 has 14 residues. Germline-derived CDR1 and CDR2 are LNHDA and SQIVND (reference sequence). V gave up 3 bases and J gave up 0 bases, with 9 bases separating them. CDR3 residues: CASSMGLSSYEQYF. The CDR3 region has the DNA TGTGCCAGTAGTATGGGACTGAGCTCCTACGAGCAGTACTTC.

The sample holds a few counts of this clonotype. In DNA form, the CDR3 reads TGTGCCAGCAGCCTACCGGACAGGGGGACTTTAGATACGCAGTATTTT. This encodes CASSLPDRGTLDTQYF. The V gene is TRBV7-2, the J gene TRBJ2-3; 10 bases are a match to TRBD1. This CDR3 has 16 residues. Germline V lookup: CDR1 SGHTA, CDR2 FQGNSA. Trimming at V came to 5 bases and at J to 5 bases, leaving 10 bases not matched to a gene. The variable domain in full, completed from reference TRBV7-2 and TRBJ2-3, reads GAGVSQSPSNKVTEKGKDVELRCDPISGHTALYWYRQSLGQGLEFLIYFQGNSAPDKSGLPSDRFSAERTGGSVSTLTIQRTQQEDSAVYLCASSLPDRGTLDTQYFGPGTRLTVL.

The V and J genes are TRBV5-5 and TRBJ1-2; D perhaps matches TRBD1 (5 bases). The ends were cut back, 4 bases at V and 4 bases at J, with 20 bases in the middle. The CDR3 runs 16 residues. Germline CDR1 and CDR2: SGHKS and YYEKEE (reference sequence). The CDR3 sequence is CASSLNRDGDVYGYTF. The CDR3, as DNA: TGTGCCAGCAGCCTGAACCGGGACGGAGACGTCTATGGCTACACCTTC.

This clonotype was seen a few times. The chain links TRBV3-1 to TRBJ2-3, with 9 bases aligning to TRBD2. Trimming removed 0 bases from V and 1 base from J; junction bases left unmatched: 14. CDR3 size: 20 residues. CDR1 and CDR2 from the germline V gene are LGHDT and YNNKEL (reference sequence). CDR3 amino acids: CASSQDARGGREPGTDTQYF. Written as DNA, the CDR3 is TGTGCCAGCAGCCAAGATGCGCGGGGGGGCCGTGAGCCTGGCACAGATACGCAGTATTTT.